These 10 T cell receptor beta chains came from one sample sequenced in a study of vaccination and CD4 T cells after COVID-19. The Oncomine TCR Beta short-read assay was applied to DNA of cultured CD4+ T cells. TCRdb independently ran MiXCR on the PCR reads; one entry per CDR3 protein. The table shows 7,000 to 7,500 distinct CDR3 sequences, with under 40% occurring only once. Treatment given: approximately 10-day PBMC culture with coronavirus spike peptide pools or control peptides (ViraFEST assay). These CD4+ T cells came from an unexposed donor, sampled before the COVID-19 pandemic (2011-2018). These receptors' antigens are unknown. The sample was CD4+ T cells from blood, cultured in vitro. Source of these receptors: a human donor in good health.

This clonotype has a single count. The chain has TRBV30 and TRBJ1-2; 7 bases are shared with TRBD1. This CDR3 contains 14 residues. Looked up from germline, CDR1 is GTSNPN and CDR2 is SVGIG (reference sequence). With V trimmed by 3 bases and J by 3 bases, 7 bases remained unmatched. As DNA, the CDR3 is TGTGCCTGGAGCCTGACAGGGAGGGACTATGGCTACACCTTC. Protein sequence: CAWSLTGRDYGYTF.

By sample fraction, this clonotype is medium-sized. The CDR3 DNA reads TGTGCCAGCAGTCTGGCAGATACGCAGTATTTT. This gives the protein CASSLADTQYF. The chain employs TRBV6-4 and TRBJ2-3; D uncertain. CDR1 and CDR2 from the germline V gene are MRHNA and SNTAGT. The CDR3 has 11 amino acids. V was cut by 5 bases and J by 4 bases, with 4 bases left in between.

The chain is built from TRBV6-1 and TRBJ2-2; D call uncertain. V dropped 6 bases and J dropped 6 bases, with 14 bases sitting between them. The germline V gene encodes CDR1 MNHNS and CDR2 SASEGT. This CDR3 comprises 14 residues. CDR3 DNA sequence: TGTGCCAGCAGCTCGTTAGGTGTAGCCGGGGAGCTGTTTTTT. It translates to CASSSLGVAGELFF.

This clonotype is a singleton in its sample. V is TRBV6-1 and J is TRBJ2-1, with 15 bases that match TRBD2. Trimming at V came to 4 bases and at J to 8 bases, leaving 3 bases not matched to a gene. The CDR3 extends over 15 amino acids. CDR1 is MNHNS and CDR2 is SASEGT in the germline V gene. This chain's CDR3 is CASSGTSGGADEQFF. In DNA form, the CDR3 reads TGTGCCAGCAGTGGGACTAGCGGGGGGGCGGATGAGCAGTTCTTC.

This clonotype was seen a single time. The genes are TRBV20-1 and TRBJ2-7, with D tentatively TRBD2 (6 bases). CDR3 size: 14 residues. With 2 bases removed from V and 7 bases from J, the gap between germline ends came to 18 bases. Germline V CDR1 and CDR2: DFQATT, SNEGSKA (reference sequence). This CDR3 reads CSARRQGGFGEQYF. CDR3 nucleotide sequence: TGCAGTGCTAGACGCCAGGGAGGTTTCGGGGAGCAGTACTTC.

This clonotype was detected once. The chain employs TRBV6-5 and TRBJ1-1; D ambiguous. Germline CDR1 MNHEY, CDR2 SVGAGI. V dropped 1 base and J dropped 0 bases, with 12 bases sitting between them. CDR3 size: 16 residues. This CDR3 reads CASSYLPGPLNTEAFF. In nucleotides, the CDR3 is TGTGCCAGCAGTTACTTGCCCGGACCGCTGAACACTGAAGCTTTCTTT.

The chain joins TRBV6-2 or TRBV6-3 to TRBJ2-5; D unresolved. The V end was cut by 6 bases, the J end by 3 bases, with 5 bases between. This CDR3 contains 11 residues. CDR1 is MNHEY and CDR2 is SVGEGT in the germline V gene. The CDR3 nucleotides read TGTGCCAGCAGCCCCAAAGAGACCCAGTACTTC. This sequence encodes CASSPKETQYF.

The table lists this clonotype with a few counts. This chain joins TRBV29-1 and TRBJ2-7; 7 nucleotides align to TRBD2. This CDR3 region has 12 residues. The germline CDR1 and CDR2 sequences are SQVTM and ANQGSEA. V lost 4 bases to trimming and J lost 3 bases; unmatched junction nucleotides: 3. The CDR3 DNA reads TGCAGCGTTGTGAAGCGGGGCTACGAGCAGTACTTC. Translating gives CSVVKRGYEQYF.

The chain joins TRBV7-3 to TRBJ1-1; D might be TRBD1 (5 bases). The CDR3 sequence is 16 residues long. Deletions cut 6 bases from V and 3 bases from J, with 20 bases between. CDR1 and CDR2 (germline): SGHTA, FQGTGA. CDR3 region: CASREEGTAGHTEAFF. In DNA form, the CDR3 reads TGTGCCAGCAGAGAAGAGGGGACTGCGGGTCACACTGAAGCTTTCTTT.

This clonotype has a handful of counts. This chain uses TRBV6-2 or TRBV6-3 with TRBJ2-3; 8 bases are a match to TRBD2. The CDR3 runs to 14 residues. Germline CDR1 and CDR2: MNHEY and SVGEGT. V was clipped by 8 bases and J by 2 bases; unmatched bases: 6. The CDR3: CASSGGGSTDTQYF. DNA for the CDR3: TGTGCCAGCTCGGGCGGGGGGTCCACAGATACGCAGTATTTT.